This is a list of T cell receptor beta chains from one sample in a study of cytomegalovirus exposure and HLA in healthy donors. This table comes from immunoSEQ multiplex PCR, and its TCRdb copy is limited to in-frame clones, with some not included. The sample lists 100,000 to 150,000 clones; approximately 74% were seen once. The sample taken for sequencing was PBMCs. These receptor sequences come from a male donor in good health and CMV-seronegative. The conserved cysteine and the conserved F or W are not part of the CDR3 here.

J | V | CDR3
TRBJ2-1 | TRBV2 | ASRPGTSNEQF
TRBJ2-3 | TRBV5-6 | ASTEVGTGSDTQY
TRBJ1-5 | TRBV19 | ASSIGQYSNQPQH
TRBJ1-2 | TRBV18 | ASLPAPGLQAMDYGYT
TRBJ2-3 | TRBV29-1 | SVARGLAGGLTDTQY
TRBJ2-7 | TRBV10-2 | ASSGTVLSYEQY
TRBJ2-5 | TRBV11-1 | ASSLQGWGTQY
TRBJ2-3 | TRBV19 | ASSMASGASTDTQY
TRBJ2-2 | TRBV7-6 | ASSSPRAGVTGELF
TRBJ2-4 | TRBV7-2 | ASSAGGLAKNIQY
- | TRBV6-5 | ASSRQTDSYEQY
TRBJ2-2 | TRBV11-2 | ASSLGGRGGELF
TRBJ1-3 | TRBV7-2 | ASSPTGGTGNTIY
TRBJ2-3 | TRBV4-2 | ASSQHRVGTDTQY
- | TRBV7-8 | ASSLGSPYEQY
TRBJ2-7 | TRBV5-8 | ASSDSGRAIYEQY
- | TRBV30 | AWGQTDFEQY
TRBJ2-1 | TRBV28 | ASSPSGTSGRFLGLEQF
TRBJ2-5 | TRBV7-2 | ASSPVSQGRFVETQY
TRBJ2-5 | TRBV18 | ASSGQGETQY
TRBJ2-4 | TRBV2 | ASTGQLAKNIQY
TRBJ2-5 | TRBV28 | ASSGGHKETQY
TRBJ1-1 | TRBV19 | ASSIGAPGLGTEAF
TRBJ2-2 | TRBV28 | ASSQLAANTGELF
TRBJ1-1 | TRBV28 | ASSFGEGEAF
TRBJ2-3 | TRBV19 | ASSIGGGSTDTQY
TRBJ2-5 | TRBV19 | ASSSGGGWETQY